Below are 24 T cell receptor beta chains sequenced from a single sample in a study of cytomegalovirus exposure and HLA in healthy donors. Both 60 Vbeta primers and 13 Jbeta primers went into the PCR. TCRdb keeps only in-frame clones here, not all; method: immunoSEQ multiplex PCR. The sample records some 150,000 clones, less than 85% being singletons. The sequencing input was PBMCs. These receptors came from a woman between 45 and 65 years old in good health and CMV-seropositive.

J is TRBJ2-1 and V is TRBV29-1, with 10 bases fitting TRBD1. Unmatched junction bases numbered 10, after V lost 6 bases and J lost 8 bases. Per the germline V gene, CDR1 is SQVTM and CDR2 is ANQGSEA. CDR3 length: 14 residues. CDR3 sequence: CSVAPDRGWDEQFF. DNA of the CDR3: TGCAGCGTCGCCCCGGACAGGGGGTGGGATGAGCAGTTCTTC.

This clone was seen a few times. The chain employs TRBV7-9 and TRBJ2-3, with 7 positions matching TRBD2. The V segment lost 4 bases and the J segment 3 bases; nucleotides outside the gene matches: 4. The length of the CDR3 is 14 residues. Germline values: CDR1 SEHNR, CDR2 FQNEAQ (reference sequence). CDR3 in amino acids: CASSWGTTTDTQYF. The CDR3 nucleotides read TGTGCCAGCAGCTGGGGGACTACAACAGATACGCAGTATTTT.

This clone has a handful of counts. The genes are TRBV21-1 and TRBJ2-2; TRBD1 is the table's D call and was not checked against the DNA. TRBV21-1 is marked as a pseudogene. The CDR3 length is 13 residues. CDR3 in amino acids: CASSKAQGKELFF. CDR3 nucleotides: TGTGCCAGCAGCAAAGCGCAGGGGAAGGAGCTGTTTTTT.

The genes are TRBV2 and TRBJ2-4; 10 bases fit TRBD1. J gave up 9 bases and V 5 bases, and 7 bases lay outside the gene matches. The CDR3 has 14 residues. CDR1 SNHLY and CDR2 FYNNEI come from the germline V gene. DNA of the CDR3: TGTGCCAGCAGTCCCGGGACAGGGGAGCCCATTCAGTACTTC. It specifies CASSPGTGEPIQYF.

V is TRBV19 and J is TRBJ2-7, with 10 bases lining up with TRBD1. Germline CDR1 LNHDA, CDR2 SQIVND (reference sequence). V was pared by 5 bases and J by 6 bases, with 4 bases of the junction left unmatched. This CDR3 contains 13 residues. As DNA, the CDR3 is TGTGCCAGTAGTGTAGGACAGGGGGGCGAGCAGTACTTC. This sequence encodes CASSVGQGGEQYF.

V gene TRBV7-2 combines with J gene TRBJ1-5; no clear D. Trimming took off 0 bases at V and 2 bases at J, with 11 bases between the two ends. CDR3 length: 16 amino acids. CDR1 is SGHTA, CDR2 FQGNSA, per germline. The CDR3 DNA reads TGTGCCAGCAGCTTAGCTAGCCCGCTAGGCAATCAGCCCCAGCATTTT. Protein: CASSLASPLGNQPQHF. Using reference TRBV7-2 and TRBJ1-5 for the parts outside the CDR3, the full variable domain is GAGVSQSPSNKVTEKGKDVELRCDPISGHTALYWYRQSLGQGLEFLIYFQGNSAPDKSGLPSDRFSAERTGGSVSTLTIQRTQQEDSAVYLCASSLASPLGNQPQHFGDGTRLSIL.

The V gene is TRBV7-8, the J gene TRBJ1-4; D gene unclear. The germline CDR1 and CDR2 sequences are SGHVS and FQNEAQ. The CDR3 runs to 17 residues. Trimming removed 5 bases from V and 8 bases from J, with 24 bases in between. CDR3 sequence: CASSKTSPPRPREKLFF. DNA of the CDR3: TGTGCCAGCAGCAAAACGTCACCCCCGAGGCCGCGGGAAAAACTGTTTTTT.

With respect to this clone: This CDR3 is also generated by other DNA sequences in the sample. The genes are TRBV5-1 and TRBJ2-3, with 7 bases that match TRBD1. This CDR3 is 14 amino acids long. V shed 1 base, J shed 5 bases, and the junction held 4 bases outside the gene matches. CDR1 is SGHRS, CDR2 YFSETQ, per germline. CDR3 in DNA: TGCGCCAGCAGCTTGACAGGGGTTGGAGATACGCAGTATTTT. Amino acid sequence: CASSLTGVGDTQYF.

For the CDR3, the DNA is TGTGCCAGCAGTTACCCAGGGGCGAACACTGAAGCTTTCTTT. Translation gives CASSYPGANTEAFF. The chain carries TRBV6-5 and TRBJ1-1; D may be TRBD1 (6 bases). Germline-derived CDR1 and CDR2 are MNHEY and SVGAGI. Between the trimmed V and J ends, which lost 2 bases and 1 base, there was a span of 8 bases. CDR3 length: 14 residues.

This clone occurred a few times. V is TRBV18 and J is TRBJ2-7, with TRBD2 identical over 7 bases. This CDR3 is 13 amino acids long. Germline assignment: CDR1 KGHSH and CDR2 LQKENI. V was pared by 3 bases and J by 4 bases, with 3 bases of the junction left unmatched. The CDR3 sequence: CASSPTGGYEQYF. The CDR3 DNA reads as TGTGCCAGCTCACCGACCGGGGGGTACGAGCAGTACTTC.

This chain connects TRBV5-1 to TRBJ2-3; 9 bases match TRBD1. CDR3 length: 16 residues. CDR1 and CDR2 from the germline V gene are SGHRS and YFSETQ. The ends lost 0 bases at V and 5 bases at J; junction bases unmatched: 7. The CDR3 spells CASSLDGQGHGDTQYF. The CDR3 DNA sequence: TGCGCCAGCAGCTTGGACGGACAGGGGCATGGAGATACGCAGTATTTT.

This chain connects TRBV29-1 to TRBJ2-1; a possible D gene is TRBD1 (6 bases). Trimming left V 7 bases short and J 0 bases short, with 13 bases between. Germline CDR1 is SQVTM and CDR2 is ANQGSEA. The CDR3 extends over 14 amino acids. The CDR3 is CSGSRGSSYNEQFF. The CDR3 nucleotides are TGCAGCGGGTCAAGGGGGAGCTCCTACAATGAGCAGTTCTTC.

V is TRBV5-1 and J is TRBJ1-1; possibly TRBD1 for D (5 bases). The CDR3 consists of 15 residues. Germline loops: CDR1 SGHRS, CDR2 YFSETQ. V shed 4 bases and J shed 1 base, with 14 bases lying between them. DNA of the CDR3: TGCGCCAGCAGCCCCCAAGTGCAGGGGAACACTGAAGCTTTCTTT. Amino acid sequence: CASSPQVQGNTEAFF.

This sequence joins TRBV6-5 and TRBJ2-7; 10 nucleotides match TRBD1. Germline loops: CDR1 MNHEY, CDR2 SVGAGI. The CDR3 runs to 14 residues. The ends lost 5 bases at V and 3 bases at J; junction bases unmatched: 4. This CDR3 reads CASSGDRGGYEQYF. CDR3 bases: TGTGCCAGCAGTGGGGACAGGGGCGGCTACGAGCAGTACTTC.

This clone was counted a few times. V gene TRBV4-1 combines with J gene TRBJ2-4, with TRBD2 identical over 16 bases. Germline values: CDR1 MGHRA, CDR2 YSYEKL. The CDR3 is 20 amino acids. J gave up 0 bases and V 1 base, and 6 bases lay outside the gene matches. DNA of the CDR3: TGCGCCAGCAGCCAAGGGCCGGGACTAGCGGGGGGGAGAGCCAAAAACATTCAGTACTTC. Residues: CASSQGPGLAGGRAKNIQYF.

The chain uses TRBV5-1 and TRBJ2-1; tentatively, D is TRBD2 (7 bases). Germline V gives CDR1 SGHRS, CDR2 YFSETQ. The CDR3 covers 15 residues. The germline V and J ends were trimmed by 1 base and 8 bases, with 16 bases remaining between them. CDR3 amino acids: CASSLSGGGRDEQFF. In nucleotides, the CDR3 is TGCGCCAGCAGCTTGTCGGGGGGCGGTAGGGATGAGCAGTTCTTC. The variable domain in full, with the rest retrieved from reference TRBV5-1 and TRBJ2-1, is KAGVTQTPRYLIKTRGQQVTLSCSPISGHRSVSWYQQTPGQGLQFLFEYFSETQRNKGNFPGRFSGRQFSNSRSEMNVSTLELGDSALYLCASSLSGGGRDEQFFGPGTRLTVL.

The V gene is TRBV29-1, the J gene TRBJ2-5; D gene unclear. The CDR3 has 14 amino acids. CDR1 and CDR2 from the germline V gene are SQVTM and ANQGSEA. Trimming removed 2 bases from V and 2 bases from J, with 12 bases in between. The CDR3 sequence is CSVEPPAGQETQYF. In nucleotides, the CDR3 is TGCAGCGTTGAACCTCCGGCAGGACAAGAGACCCAGTACTTC.

This clone was observed a few times. The chain links TRBV5-1 to TRBJ2-3, with 10 bases fitting TRBD2. J was trimmed by 9 bases and V by 5 bases; bases with no gene match: 15. Per the germline V gene, CDR1 is SGHRS and CDR2 is YFSETQ. CDR3 length: 16 residues. CDR3 in amino acids: CASSGGTSGDPITQYF. In nucleotides, the CDR3 is TGCGCCAGCAGTGGGGGAACTAGCGGGGATCCGATAACGCAGTATTTT.

This clone came up once. The chain carries TRBV11-2 and TRBJ2-7, with D unclear. The germline gives CDR1 SGHAT, CDR2 FQNNGV. V was shortened by 1 base and J by 4 bases, with 11 bases between the two germline ends. The CDR3 covers 14 residues. The CDR3 region is CASSLAILAYEQYF. DNA for the CDR3: TGTGCCAGCAGCTTAGCGATTTTGGCTTACGAGCAGTACTTC.

CDR3 residues: CASSVQGQSYNEQFF. CDR3 nucleotides: TGTGCCAGCAGTGTGCAGGGTCAATCCTACAATGAGCAGTTCTTC. This chain joins TRBV2 and TRBJ2-1, with D maybe TRBD1 (5 bases). Trimming pared 4 bases from V and 1 base from J, leaving 11 bases between. The CDR3 is made up of 15 amino acids. Germline assignment: CDR1 SNHLY and CDR2 FYNNEI.

V usage is TRBV5-6 and J usage is TRBJ2-2; 8 bases are a match to TRBD1. The germline gives CDR1 SGHDT, CDR2 YYEEEE. The CDR3 is made up of 15 amino acids. V shed 2 bases and J 1 base; nucleotides not matched to a gene: 1. The CDR3 loop reads CASSFGQGNTGELFF. The CDR3 DNA is TGTGCCAGCAGCTTTGGACAGGGGAACACCGGGGAGCTGTTTTTT.

V and J are TRBV29-1 and TRBJ2-1, with D tentatively TRBD2 (7 bases). V was shortened by 6 bases and J by 1 base, with 13 bases between the two germline ends. The CDR3 runs to 14 residues. Germline CDR1 is SQVTM and CDR2 is ANQGSEA. CDR3 region: CSVYREGSYNEQFF. CDR3 nucleotides: TGCAGCGTGTACAGGGAGGGATCCTACAATGAGCAGTTCTTC.

The chain links TRBV6-5 to TRBJ2-1; maybe TRBD2 (5 bases). This CDR3 has 13 residues. Per the germline V gene, CDR1 is MNHEY and CDR2 is SVGAGI. Trimming took off 0 bases at V and 6 bases at J, with 6 bases between the two ends. CDR3 sequence reads: CASSYSSGNEQFF. The CDR3 nucleotides are TGTGCCAGCAGTTACTCGAGCGGCAATGAGCAGTTCTTC.

Here the CDR3 reads CASSPGTRTEAFF. The CDR3 DNA sequence: TGTGCCAGCTCACCAGGAACCAGGACTGAAGCTTTCTTT. This chain connects TRBV18 to TRBJ1-1; D is uncertain. V was trimmed by 2 bases and J by 5 bases, leaving 9 bases between them. CDR3 length: 13 amino acids. Germline CDR1 is KGHSH and CDR2 is LQKENI.